Shown below are 8 T cell receptor beta chains from a single sample sequenced in a study of blood T cell repertoires in COVID-19. The protocol was immunoSEQ multiplex PCR, while the TCRdb copy is restricted to in-frame clones and leaves out a portion. Here the sample spans under 200,000 clones, about 86% being singletons. Sequences were obtained from PBMCs or T cells enriched from blood (not recorded which). Receptor source: a man aged 50 to 60 who had recovered from COVID-19.

This clone has just a few counts. The chain recombines TRBV2 with TRBJ1-2; tentatively, D is TRBD1 (5 bases). V was shortened by 1 base and J by 4 bases, with 13 bases between the two germline ends. CDR1 is SNHLY and CDR2 is FYNNEI in the germline V gene. The CDR3 is 15 amino acids. For the CDR3, the DNA is TGTGCCAGCAGTGAAGTTCAGGGTTCGGGCTATGGCTACACCTTC. Translating gives CASSEVQGSGYGYTF.

The rearrangement joins TRBV7-2 to TRBJ2-2, with D possibly being TRBD2 (6 bases). The CDR3 is 15 residues long. Germline assignment: CDR1 SGHTA and CDR2 FQGNSA. V dropped 5 bases and J dropped 7 bases, with 17 bases sitting between them. CDR3 sequence (DNA): TGTGCCAGCAGCCCGGGACTCGCGGATGTCGGGGAGCTGTTTTTT. This sequence encodes CASSPGLADVGELFF.

The V and J genes are TRBV6-4 and TRBJ2-3, with 8 bases aligning to TRBD2. The CDR3 covers 15 residues. Germline loops: CDR1 MRHNA, CDR2 SNTAGT. V lost 7 bases to trimming and J lost 4 bases; unmatched junction nucleotides: 10. The CDR3 nucleotides read TGTGCCAGCACCAGAGAAGCGGGGGTGCCAGATACGCAGTATTTT. Amino acid sequence: CASTREAGVPDTQYF.

This clone appeared a few times. The chain carries TRBV19 and TRBJ1-2, with D possibly TRBD1 on 6 matching bases. V was trimmed by 5 bases and J by 0 bases, leaving 13 bases between them. Germline-derived CDR1 and CDR2 are LNHDA and SQIVND (reference sequence). There are 15 residues in the CDR3. CDR3 amino acids: CASSLPGGPNYGYTF. DNA of the CDR3: TGTGCCAGTAGTCTGCCGGGGGGGCCTAACTATGGCTACACCTTC.

This clone has more than one count but fewer than ten. The gene calls are TRBV19 and TRBJ2-2; the match to TRBD1 covers 9 bases. Germline V gene sequence: CDR1 LNHDA, CDR2 SQIVND (reference sequence). With 6 bases clipped from V and 8 bases from J, the junction kept 7 bases outside the gene matches. This CDR3 spans 14 amino acids. CDR3 in DNA: TGTGCCAGTAGCCCTGGGGACAGGGCAGGGGAGCTGTTTTTT. Protein product: CASSPGDRAGELFF.

This sequence joins TRBV6-5 and TRBJ1-5, with D possibly TRBD1 on 5 matching bases. CDR3 length: 15 amino acids. V lost 3 bases to trimming and J lost 6 bases, with 15 bases between them. Germline values: CDR1 MNHEY, CDR2 SVGAGI. This CDR3 is CASSYPVGEGQPQHF. The CDR3 region has the DNA TGTGCCAGCAGTTATCCTGTAGGGGAGGGTCAGCCCCAGCATTTT.

V usage is TRBV5-5 and J usage is TRBJ2-5, with 8 bases aligning to TRBD2. J was trimmed by 1 base and V by 3 bases; bases with no gene match: 2. The CDR3 spans 14 residues. Germline lookup yields CDR1 SGHKS and CDR2 YYEKEE (reference sequence). The CDR3 reads CASSSLAGQETQYF. The CDR3 DNA reads TGTGCCAGCAGCTCGCTAGCGGGCCAAGAGACCCAGTACTTC. The full variable domain, rest sourced from reference TRBV5-5 and TRBJ2-5, is DAGVTQSPTHLIKTRGQQVTLRCSPISGHKSVSWYQQVLGQGPQFIFQYYEKEERGRGNFPDRFSARQFPNYSSELNVNALLLGDSALYLCASSSLAGQETQYFGPGTRLLVL.

This clone was recorded only once. The chain is built from TRBV19 and TRBJ1-2, with 11 positions matching TRBD1. From germline, CDR1 is LNHDA and CDR2 SQIVND (reference sequence). V lost 4 bases to trimming and J lost 7 bases; unmatched junction nucleotides: 14. The CDR3 is 17 amino acids. In DNA form, the CDR3 reads TGTGCCAGTAGTAAACGGACACACGGGACAGGGGGTTCTGGCTACACCTTC. Its translation: CASSKRTHGTGGSGYTF.